These 21 T cell receptor beta chains were sequenced from one sample in a study of Graves' ophthalmopathy and Graves' hyperthyroidism. From RNA, the CDR3 regions of TCR beta chains were amplified and sequenced. Following a first-round RT-PCR that used HTBI primers, a second-round multiplex PCR was carried out. TCRdb re-called the multiplex PCR reads with MiXCR, one entry per CDR3 protein. The data show about 400,000 distinct CDR3 sequences, with around 17% seen just once and about 1.4% held by the top ten. Sequences were obtained from peripheral blood. All receptors come from a young woman with Graves' ophthalmopathy.

This clonotype was counted ten times or more. The gene calls are TRBV6-2 or TRBV6-3 and TRBJ1-1; D remains unclear. V lost 5 bases to trimming and J lost 1 base, with 14 bases between them. The CDR3 is 15 residues long. Germline V gene sequence: CDR1 MNHEY, CDR2 SVGEGT. Written as DNA, the CDR3 is TGTGCCAGCAGTCAACACGATCTTGGGAACACTGAAGCTTTCTTT. This translates into CASSQHDLGNTEAFF.

This clonotype was recorded at least ten times. V gene TRBV20-1 combines with J gene TRBJ2-7; D is undetermined. The CDR3 consists of 12 residues. V lost 4 bases and J 7 bases, leaving 14 bases between the germline ends. In germline, CDR1 is DFQATT, CDR2 SNEGSKA (reference sequence). The CDR3: CSATDGGREQYF. The CDR3 DNA is TGCAGTGCTACAGACGGCGGCAGGGAGCAGTACTTC.

In this sample, this clonotype turned up many times. In nucleotides, the CDR3 is TGTGCCAGCAGCAAGGGGGGGCCTGGATCACCCCTCCACTTT. Protein product: CASSKGGPGSPLHF. The chain uses TRBV28 and TRBJ1-6, with D possibly being TRBD1 (6 bases). This CDR3 contains 14 residues. V was shortened by 6 bases and J by 10 bases, with 16 bases between the two germline ends. Germline V gene data show CDR1 as MDHEN and CDR2 as SYDVKM.

The table lists this clonotype with many counts. This chain joins TRBV12-3 or TRBV12-4 and TRBJ2-3, with 11 bases lining up with TRBD1. This CDR3 contains 16 residues. J gave up 2 bases and V 5 bases, and 6 bases lay outside the gene matches. CDR3 nucleotides: TGTGCCAGCAGTCCCCCGGACAGGGGGCTCACAGATACGCAGTATTTT. Residues: CASSPPDRGLTDTQYF.

Many counts were recorded for this clonotype. The chain employs TRBV6-4 and TRBJ1-1; weak D call: TRBD1 (6 bases). The CDR3 spans 19 residues. V lost 6 bases to trimming and J lost 4 bases, with 30 bases between them. CDR1 is MRHNA, CDR2 SNTAGT, per germline. CDR3 protein: CASSPMGSTAGGWPTEAFF. The CDR3, as DNA: TGTGCCAGCAGCCCGATGGGCTCAACGGCGGGGGGCTGGCCCACTGAAGCTTTCTTT.

This clonotype was seen at least ten times. The gene calls are TRBV20-1 and TRBJ2-7; 8 bases are shared with TRBD1. V dropped 7 bases and J dropped 2; count of bases not matched to a gene: 1. The germline gives CDR1 DFQATT, CDR2 SNEGSKA (reference sequence). The CDR3 extends over 11 amino acids. CDR3 sequence (DNA): TGCAGTGGGGACAGGACCTACGAGCAGTACTTC. It yields the protein CSGDRTYEQYF.

In its sample, this clonotype was seen many times. Germline and junction disagree at one end, which may indicate a read error. The chain joins TRBV29-1 to TRBJ1-1; D not certain. CDR3 length: 12 amino acids. CDR1 is SQVTM and CDR2 is ANQGSEA in the germline V gene. The CDR3 DNA follows: TGCAGCGCCGAGCCGGGGAACGCTGAAGCTTTCTTT. Encoded protein: CSAEPGNAEAFF.

This clonotype was seen ten or more times. The chain couples TRBV6-1 to TRBJ1-1; TRBD1 is a possible D gene (5 bases). The CDR3 has 15 amino acids. V was clipped by 7 bases and J by 0 bases, with 15 bases between them. Germline assignment: CDR1 MNHNS and CDR2 SASEGT. The CDR3 nucleotides read TGTGCCAGCAATCCAGACAGAGCCTTGAACACTGAAGCTTTCTTT. Its protein product is CASNPDRALNTEAFF.

This clonotype was observed many times. V gene TRBV30 combines with J gene TRBJ2-7, with 8 bases identical to TRBD2. The CDR3 runs 13 residues. Germline values: CDR1 GTSNPN, CDR2 SVGIG (reference sequence). V shed 0 bases, J shed 4 bases, and the junction held 2 bases outside the gene matches. The CDR3 reads CAWSVPGGYEQYF. CDR3 DNA sequence: TGTGCCTGGAGTGTACCGGGAGGGTACGAGCAGTACTTC.

Concerning this clonotype itself: A much larger clone differs from this one at a single base, so this may be a read error. V and J are TRBV5-1 and TRBJ2-5, with 10 bases identical to TRBD1. Losses at the gene ends were 4 bases for V and 4 bases for J; bases not matched to a gene: 7. Germline V CDR1 and CDR2: SGHRS, YFSETQ. The CDR3 contains 15 residues. CDR3 in amino acids: CASSPHGQGGETQYF. The CDR3 nucleotides read TGCGCCAGCAGCCCCCACGGACAGGGGGGAGAGACCCAGTACTTC.

J is TRBJ2-7 and V is TRBV2; 9 nucleotides agree with TRBD1. V was pared by 8 bases and J by 4 bases, with 6 bases of the junction left unmatched. CDR1 and CDR2 (germline): SNHLY, FYNNEI. The CDR3 covers 13 residues. The CDR3 protein is CASLPGQGYEQYF. The CDR3 region has the DNA TGTGCCAGCCTTCCGGGACAGGGATACGAGCAGTACTTC.

Ten or more counts support this clonotype. A much more abundant neighbour one base away suggests this may be a read error. The chain links TRBV6-5 to TRBJ1-1; possibly TRBD1 for D (6 bases). Germline V gives CDR1 MNHEY, CDR2 SVGAGI. Trimming stripped 2 bases from V and 3 bases from J, with 10 bases between. This CDR3 is 14 amino acids long. CDR3 DNA sequence: TGTGCCAGCAGTTACGGGGGGGCGGACACTGAAGCTTTCTTT. Protein: CASSYGGADTEAFF.

This chain joins TRBV6-1 and TRBJ1-6, with 10 bases lining up with TRBD1. The CDR3 loop spans 14 amino acids. Per the germline V gene, CDR1 is MNHNS and CDR2 is SASEGT. The J segment lost 11 bases and the V segment lost 8 bases, leaving 9 bases of the junction unmatched. The DNA of the CDR3 is TGTGCCAGCGGCTCCGGGACAGGGGTACCACCCCTCCACTTT. Protein sequence: CASGSGTGVPPLHF.

Many counts were recorded for this clonotype. The chain employs TRBV19 and TRBJ2-2; a weak D match, TRBD2 (6 bases). The CDR3 covers 14 residues. Germline loops: CDR1 LNHDA, CDR2 SQIVND (reference sequence). The V and J ends lost 5 bases and 4 bases respectively, with 11 bases between them. The CDR3 is CASSSRGFTGELFF. The DNA for the CDR3 is TGTGCCAGTAGTTCCCGGGGGTTCACCGGGGAGCTGTTTTTT.

Many counts were recorded for this clonotype. The chain employs TRBV28 and TRBJ2-7, with TRBD1 as a possible D gene (7 bases). Germline values: CDR1 MDHEN, CDR2 SYDVKM. There are 13 residues in the CDR3. V dropped 5 bases and J dropped 8 bases, with 16 bases sitting between them. CDR3 nucleotides: TGTGCCAGCAGTGACTCCAGGAGGGGGCAGCAGTACTTC. This codes for CASSDSRRGQQYF.

This clonotype was observed many times. The rearrangement joins TRBV30 to TRBJ1-6, with D possibly being TRBD1 (5 bases). This CDR3 has 14 amino acids. Germline CDR1 reads GTSNPN; CDR2 reads SVGIG (reference sequence). Trimming pared 8 bases from V and 9 bases from J, leaving 20 bases between. The chain's CDR3 is CATKAGLLGSPLHF. CDR3 DNA: TGTGCCACAAAGGCGGGGCTCCTGGGTTCACCCCTCCACTTT.

This clonotype has at least ten counts. The gene calls are TRBV10-3 and TRBJ1-2; 9 bases map to TRBD1. The CDR3 is 17 residues long. CDR1 is ENHRY and CDR2 is SYGVKD in the germline V gene. V trimming: 0 bases; J trimming: 4 bases; junction bases outside the gene matches: 9. CDR3 protein: CAISESRTGAAFYGYTF. CDR3 coding DNA: TGTGCCATCAGTGAGTCCAGGACAGGGGCCGCTTTCTATGGCTACACCTTC.

This clonotype was found many times. The genes are TRBV5-1 and TRBJ2-7; no firm D call. V was shortened by 0 bases and J by 2 bases, with 12 bases between the two germline ends. The CDR3 is made up of 15 amino acids. Per germline, CDR1 SGHRS and CDR2 YFSETQ. The CDR3 region is CASSLAVAGPYEQYF. CDR3 in DNA: TGCGCCAGCAGCTTGGCGGTGGCTGGGCCCTACGAGCAGTACTTC.

This clonotype was seen at least ten times. V usage is TRBV27 and J usage is TRBJ2-7; D unresolved. The V gene's germline CDR1 is MNHEY and CDR2 SMNVEV (reference sequence). Trimming took 5 bases from V and 3 from J, leaving 8 bases between them. This CDR3 spans 12 amino acids. CDR3 sequence reads: CASSDDNYEQYF. The DNA of the CDR3 is TGTGCCAGCAGTGATGACAACTACGAGCAGTACTTC.

The chain employs TRBV6-1 and TRBJ1-1; D unclear. Germline loops: CDR1 MNHNS, CDR2 SASEGT. V dropped 6 bases and J dropped 3 bases, with 11 bases sitting between them. The CDR3 extends over 13 amino acids. The CDR3 region has the DNA TGTGCCAGCAGGAATACTAGGGACACTGAAGCTTTCTTT. It encodes CASRNTRDTEAFF.

This clonotype showed up many times. V is TRBV12-3 or TRBV12-4 and J is TRBJ2-7; perhaps TRBD1 as D (6 bases). V lost 7 bases and J 1 base, leaving 11 bases between the germline ends. The CDR3 totals 13 residues. The CDR3, as DNA: TGTGCCAGCACTAAAGGGACATCCTACGAGCAGTACTTC. This sequence encodes CASTKGTSYEQYF.